The 29 T cell receptor beta chains presented below share a single source sample, sequenced in a study of blood T cell repertoires in COVID-19. Repertoires were generated with immunoSEQ multiplex PCR, while TCRdb's copy carries only in-frame clones and drops some. In the table there are over 60,000 clones, 70% to 90% of which are singletons. Sequencing was carried out using peripheral blood. The origin of the receptors is a man aged 65-85 years with active or convalescent COVID-19.

The J gene is TRBJ2-3, the V gene TRBV9; D is unresolved. Germline V gives CDR1 SGDLS, CDR2 YYNGEE. Trimming left V 2 bases short and J 3 bases short, with 4 bases between. The length of the CDR3 is 12 residues. The CDR3 coding sequence is TGTGCCAGCAGCGTGTCTACAGATACGCAGTATTTT. It codes for CASSVSTDTQYF.

This rearrangement joins TRBV3-1 (or the pseudogene TRBV3-2) to TRBJ1-2, with D hard to call. The CDR3 consists of 14 residues. Germline CDR1 and CDR2: LGHDT and YNNKEL (reference sequence). Trimming pared 0 bases from V and 8 bases from J, leaving 13 bases between. The CDR3, as DNA: TGTGCCAGCAGCCAAGACTGGGAGGGTCGGGGCTACACCTTC. Protein product: CASSQDWEGRGYTF.

The J gene is TRBJ2-7, the V gene TRBV29-1; 7 nucleotides line up with TRBD2. The germline CDR1 and CDR2 sequences are SQVTM and ANQGSEA. The CDR3 totals 15 residues. After removal of 4 bases from V and 1 base from J, the junction contained 10 bases not matched to a gene. The CDR3 loop reads CSVVLWGGASYEQYF. CDR3 nucleotide sequence: TGCAGCGTTGTTTTGTGGGGAGGGGCTTCCTACGAGCAGTACTTC.

The rearrangement links TRBV2 to TRBJ1-3; no firm D call. CDR3 size: 13 residues. The ends were cut back, 6 bases at V and 1 base at J, with 7 bases in the middle. Germline lookup yields CDR1 SNHLY and CDR2 FYNNEI. CDR3 sequence (DNA): TGTGCCAGCAGGCCGGGGTCTGGAAACACCATATATTTT. Its translation: CASRPGSGNTIYF.

The chain carries TRBV5-1 and TRBJ2-3; no clear D gene. The CDR3 runs to 16 residues. Germline CDR1 and CDR2: SGHRS and YFSETQ. V was shortened by 2 bases and J by 2 bases, with 15 bases between the two germline ends. CDR3 residues: CASSFNGRLLTDTQYF. CDR3 coding DNA: TGCGCCAGCAGCTTTAATGGCAGGCTTCTCACAGATACGCAGTATTTT.

The CDR3 sequence: CSVERLAGNNEQFF. CDR3 coding DNA: TGCAGCGTTGAACGGCTAGCGGGAAACAATGAGCAGTTCTTC. V is TRBV29-1 and J is TRBJ2-1; 9 nucleotides line up with TRBD2. This CDR3 region has 14 residues. CDR1 is SQVTM and CDR2 is ANQGSEA in the germline V gene. The J segment lost 5 bases and the V segment lost 2 bases, leaving 4 bases of the junction unmatched.

The genes are TRBV7-2 and TRBJ1-4, with TRBD1 identical over 10 bases. The trim removed 3 bases at V and 7 bases at J, leaving 17 bases unmatched. The V gene's germline CDR1 is SGHTA and CDR2 FQGNSA. The CDR3 sequence is 19 residues long. CDR3 region: CASSFGDRGRLRGSEKLFF. DNA for the CDR3: TGTGCCAGCAGCTTCGGGGACAGGGGTCGCCTACGGGGATCTGAAAAACTGTTTTTT.

This rearrangement joins TRBV27 to TRBJ2-7, with 8 bases that match TRBD2. Trimming took 8 bases from V and 3 from J; bases not matched to a gene: 6. Looked up from germline, CDR1 is MNHEY and CDR2 is SMNVEV (reference sequence). The CDR3 covers 13 residues. CDR3 residues: CASGPREGYEQYF. In DNA, the CDR3 is TGTGCCAGCGGACCACGGGAGGGCTACGAGCAGTACTTC.

The V and J genes are TRBV5-1 and TRBJ1-2, with no clear D. The germline gives CDR1 SGHRS, CDR2 YFSETQ. The CDR3 covers 14 residues. The V and J ends lost 0 bases and 1 base respectively, with 7 bases between them. The CDR3 protein is CASSLAVLNYGYTF. CDR3 in DNA: TGCGCCAGCAGCTTGGCCGTCCTTAACTATGGCTACACCTTC.

The genes are TRBV5-5 and TRBJ2-3; D unclear. Germline-derived CDR1 and CDR2 are SGHKS and YYEKEE (reference sequence). The CDR3 has 15 residues. The germline V and J ends were trimmed by 2 bases and 2 bases, with 12 bases remaining between them. The CDR3 coding sequence is TGTGCCAGCAGCTTTATGACTCTATCCACAGATACGCAGTATTTT. It specifies CASSFMTLSTDTQYF.

V is TRBV6-2 or TRBV6-3 and J is TRBJ2-1; 14 bases agree with TRBD2. The CDR3 covers 18 residues. The V gene end was trimmed by 5 bases and the J gene end by 2 bases; junction bases not matched to a gene: 8. Per germline, CDR1 MNHEY and CDR2 SVGEGT. The CDR3 is CASSPGLAGGPPYNEQFF. In nucleotides, the CDR3 is TGTGCCAGCAGTCCCGGACTAGCGGGGGGCCCGCCCTACAATGAGCAGTTCTTC.

The chain has TRBV10-3 and TRBJ1-5, with 11 bases aligning to TRBD1. Germline CDR1 is ENHRY and CDR2 is SYGVKD. The junction had 7 bases not matched to a gene; V was cut back by 0 bases and J by 0 bases. The CDR3 has 19 residues. The CDR3 spells CAISESMGQGDPSNQPQHF. In DNA form, the CDR3 reads TGTGCCATCAGTGAGTCAATGGGACAGGGGGACCCTAGCAATCAGCCCCAGCATTTT.

The V and J genes are TRBV9 and TRBJ1-2; D not resolved. With 6 bases removed from V and 5 bases from J, the gap between germline ends came to 11 bases. CDR1 and CDR2 from the germline V gene are SGDLS and YYNGEE. CDR3 size: 12 residues. The DNA for the CDR3 is TGTGCCAGCACCCGCGAGGGATATGGCTACACCTTC. It encodes CASTREGYGYTF.

This sequence joins TRBV19 and TRBJ2-1, with 8 bases that match TRBD2. The CDR3 contains 16 residues. The V and J ends lost 3 bases and 8 bases, in that order; junction bases with no gene match: 12. Per the germline V gene, CDR1 is LNHDA and CDR2 is SQIVND (reference sequence). In DNA form, the CDR3 reads TGTGCCAGTAGTATCCCAGCGGGGGCCAGGGGCGATGAGCAGTTCTTC. Protein product: CASSIPAGARGDEQFF.

The rearrangement uses TRBV19 and TRBJ2-1; D remains unclear. The CDR3 totals 9 residues. Germline assignment: CDR1 LNHDA and CDR2 SQIVND (reference sequence). V was cut by 7 bases and J by 8 bases, with 3 bases left in between. CDR3 residues: CASIDEQFF. The CDR3 nucleotides read TGTGCCAGTATCGATGAGCAGTTCTTC.

The chain recombines TRBV5-1 with TRBJ2-3, with TRBD1 matching over 7 bases. Germline V gene lookup returns CDR1 SGHRS and CDR2 YFSETQ. V lost 3 bases and J lost 6; bases outside the gene matches: 10. The CDR3 has 15 amino acids. The DNA of the CDR3 is TGCGCCAGCAGCTCGGAGACAGGGCTCTCGGATACGCAGTATTTT. As protein: CASSSETGLSDTQYF.

V and J are TRBV2 and TRBJ1-5; the D gene is possibly TRBD1 (5 bases). This CDR3 comprises 14 residues. Germline V gene data show CDR1 as SNHLY and CDR2 as FYNNEI. Trimming took 5 bases from V and 1 from J, leaving 9 bases between them. The CDR3 is CASSYRTSNQPQHF. The CDR3 DNA is TGTGCCAGCAGTTACAGGACAAGCAATCAGCCCCAGCATTTT. The full variable domain, its missing parts supplied by reference TRBV2 and TRBJ1-5, is EPEVTQTPSHQVTQMGQEVILRCVPISNHLYFYWYRQILGQKVEFLVSFYNNEISEKSEIFDDQFSVERPDGSNFTLKIRSTKLEDSAMYFCASSYRTSNQPQHFGDGTRLSIL.

V is TRBV11-2 and J is TRBJ2-3; 12 bases line up with TRBD2. V lost 2 bases, J lost 5 bases, and 2 bases stayed unmatched. Germline CDR1 reads SGHAT; CDR2 reads FQNNGV. This CDR3 comprises 15 residues. CDR3 coding DNA: TGTGCCAGCAGCTTAATGGGACTAGCGGGAGATACGCAGTATTTT. This codes for CASSLMGLAGDTQYF.

The V and J genes are TRBV9 and TRBJ2-2, with 7 nucleotides matching TRBD1. The CDR3 spans 16 residues. V shed 0 bases, J shed 2 bases, and the junction held 4 bases outside the gene matches. In germline, CDR1 is SGDLS, CDR2 YYNGEE. The CDR3 spells CASSVVGTVNTGELFF. The CDR3 DNA sequence: TGTGCCAGCAGCGTAGTAGGGACAGTTAACACCGGGGAGCTGTTTTTT.

The chain combines TRBV19 with TRBJ1-5; tentatively, D is TRBD1 (6 bases). The CDR3 loop spans 15 amino acids. V was pared by 10 bases and J by 2 bases, with 18 bases between. The V gene's germline CDR1 is LNHDA and CDR2 SQIVND (reference sequence). CDR3 protein: CATQGRGPGNQPQHF. For the CDR3, the DNA is TGTGCCACCCAGGGGCGCGGTCCGGGCAATCAGCCCCAGCATTTT.

V and J are TRBV4-1 and TRBJ2-7, with D perhaps TRBD1 (5 bases). Trimming left V 3 bases short and J 1 base short, with 10 bases between. The germline V gene has CDR1 MGHRA and CDR2 YSYEKL. This CDR3 has 14 residues. The CDR3 loop is CASSQVTGSYEQYF. The DNA of the CDR3 is TGCGCCAGCAGCCAGGTAACAGGATCCTACGAGCAGTACTTC.

V and J are TRBV11-3 and TRBJ2-5; D perhaps matches TRBD2 (6 bases). Trimming cost V 4 bases and J 4 bases, with 13 bases left between them. CDR3 length: 14 amino acids. CDR1 SGHNT and CDR2 YENEEA come from the germline V gene. The CDR3 DNA is TGTGCCAGCAGCTCAGGAGGGATCGGAGAGACCCAGTACTTC. Protein: CASSSGGIGETQYF.

The chain joins TRBV28 to TRBJ1-2; D is uncertain. Trimming shortened V by 5 bases and J by 1 base, and 5 bases separated the two germline ends. Germline assignment: CDR1 MDHEN and CDR2 SYDVKM. The CDR3 runs 12 residues. CDR3 DNA sequence: TGTGCCAGCAGTCTCCTTAACTATGGCTACACCTTC. This encodes CASSLLNYGYTF.

This rearrangement joins TRBV6-4 to TRBJ2-1, with 11 bases fitting TRBD2. CDR1 is MRHNA and CDR2 is SNTAGT in the germline V gene. The CDR3 runs 15 residues. V lost 4 bases to trimming and J lost 4 bases; unmatched junction nucleotides: 3. Here the CDR3 DNA reads TGTGCCAGCAGTGTAGCGGGAGGGCCTTACAATGAGCAGTTCTTC. It codes for CASSVAGGPYNEQFF.

The chain has TRBV7-9 and TRBJ2-1; 10 bases are shared with TRBD2. The CDR3 runs to 17 residues. CDR1 and CDR2 (germline): SEHNR, FQNEAQ (reference sequence). The junction had 10 bases not matched to a gene; V was cut back by 2 bases and J by 6 bases. The CDR3 here is CASSLISSGSLGNEQFF. CDR3 sequence (DNA): TGTGCCAGCAGCTTAATCTCTAGCGGGAGCCTGGGCAATGAGCAGTTCTTC.

The chain couples TRBV28 to TRBJ2-1; TRBD2 agrees at 8 bases. The CDR3 totals 15 residues. The junction had 10 bases not matched to a gene; V was cut back by 5 bases and J by 7 bases. Per germline, CDR1 MDHEN and CDR2 SYDVKM. The CDR3 DNA follows: TGTGCCAGCAGTAGCTCGGGACTAGTCAGGAATGAGCAGTTCTTC. Translating it yields CASSSSGLVRNEQFF. Looking up the rest from reference TRBV28 and TRBJ2-1 gives the full variable domain: DVKVTQSSRYLVKRTGEKVFLECVQDMDHENMFWYRQDPGLGLRLIYFSYDVKMKEKGDIPEGYSVSREKKERFSLILESASTNQTSMYLCASSSSGLVRNEQFFGPGTRLTVL.

CDR3 sequence (DNA): TGCGCCAGCAGCTTGGGTTCTGGCGGGAGAAGGAGCACAGATACGCAGTATTTT. This codes for CASSLGSGGRRSTDTQYF. This chain uses TRBV5-1 with TRBJ2-3, with 7 bases fitting TRBD2. CDR1 and CDR2 from the germline V gene are SGHRS and YFSETQ. The CDR3 sequence is 18 residues long. V lost 0 bases to trimming and J lost 0 bases; unmatched junction nucleotides: 10.

V gene TRBV4-1 combines with J gene TRBJ2-1, with D tentatively TRBD1 (5 bases). The germline V gene has CDR1 MGHRA and CDR2 YSYEKL. This CDR3 has 13 amino acids. Trimming took 4 bases from V and 3 from J, leaving 7 bases between them. The CDR3 loop is CASSRQGYNEQFF. The CDR3 DNA sequence: TGCGCCAGCAGCCGGCAGGGCTACAATGAGCAGTTCTTC.

The chain joins TRBV18 to TRBJ1-2; D unclear. V was pared by 6 bases and J by 4 bases, with 12 bases between. CDR3 length: 13 amino acids. Per germline, CDR1 KGHSH and CDR2 LQKENI. CDR3 sequence (DNA): TGTGCCAGCTCCCCCACGGGTCCCTATGGCTACACCTTC. Protein sequence: CASSPTGPYGYTF.